This TCR beta chain was sequenced during a study of OX40 agonist ivuxolimab in advanced cancers. Some clones are missing from TCRdb's copy, which holds only in-frame ones; the method was immunoSEQ multiplex PCR. The sample has 100,000 to 150,000 clones, 85% to 95% seen once. This receptor was obtained from an adult with an advanced solid tumor such as melanoma, head and neck, liver or kidney cancer. The sequenced sample was CD4+ or CD8+ T cells sorted from blood, obtained in a trial of the OX40 agonist ivuxolimab.

The CDR3 DNA sequence: TGTGCCAGCAGCGTAAGTAGCGGGAGAGCAGATACGCAGTATTTT. Translation gives CASSVSSGRADTQYF. The chain is built from TRBV9 and TRBJ2-3; 9 nucleotides match TRBD2. In germline, CDR1 is SGDLS, CDR2 YYNGEE. CDR3 length: 15 residues. After removal of 1 base from V and 4 bases from J, the junction contained 4 bases not matched to a gene.